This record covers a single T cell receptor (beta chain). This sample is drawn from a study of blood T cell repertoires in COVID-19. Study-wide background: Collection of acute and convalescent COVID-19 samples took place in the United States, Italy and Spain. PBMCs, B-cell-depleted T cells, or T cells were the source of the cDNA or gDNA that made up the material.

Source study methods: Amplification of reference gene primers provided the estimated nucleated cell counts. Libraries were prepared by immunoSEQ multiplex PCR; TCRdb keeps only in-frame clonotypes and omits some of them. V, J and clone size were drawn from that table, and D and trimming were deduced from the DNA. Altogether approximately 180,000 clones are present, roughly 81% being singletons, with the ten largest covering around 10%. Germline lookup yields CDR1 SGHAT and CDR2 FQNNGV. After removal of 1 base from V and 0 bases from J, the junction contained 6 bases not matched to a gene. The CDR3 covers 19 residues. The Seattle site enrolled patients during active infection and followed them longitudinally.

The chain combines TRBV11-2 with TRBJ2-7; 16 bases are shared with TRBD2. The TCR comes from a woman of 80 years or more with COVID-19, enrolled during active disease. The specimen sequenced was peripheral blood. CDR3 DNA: TGTGCCAGCAGCTTAGCTGGGACTAGCGGGGGGGCCAGCTCCTACGAGCAGTACTTC. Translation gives CASSLAGTSGGASSYEQYF.